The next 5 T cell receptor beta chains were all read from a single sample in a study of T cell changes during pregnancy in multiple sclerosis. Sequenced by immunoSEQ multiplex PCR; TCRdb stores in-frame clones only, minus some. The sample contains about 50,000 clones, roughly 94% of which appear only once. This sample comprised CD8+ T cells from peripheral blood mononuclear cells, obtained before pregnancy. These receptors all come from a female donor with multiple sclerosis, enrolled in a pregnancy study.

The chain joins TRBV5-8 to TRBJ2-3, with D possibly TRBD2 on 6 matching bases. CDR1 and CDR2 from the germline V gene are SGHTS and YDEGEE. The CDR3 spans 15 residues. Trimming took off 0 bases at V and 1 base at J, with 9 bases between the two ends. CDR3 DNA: TGTGCCAGCAGCTTGGGGGGGACTCGCACAGATACGCAGTATTTT. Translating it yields CASSLGGTRTDTQYF.

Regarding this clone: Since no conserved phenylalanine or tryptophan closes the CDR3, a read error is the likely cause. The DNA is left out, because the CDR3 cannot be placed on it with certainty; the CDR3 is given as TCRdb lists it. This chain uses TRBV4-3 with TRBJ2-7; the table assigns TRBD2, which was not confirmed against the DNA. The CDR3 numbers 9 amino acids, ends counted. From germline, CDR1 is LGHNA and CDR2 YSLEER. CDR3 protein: CASSQARGT.

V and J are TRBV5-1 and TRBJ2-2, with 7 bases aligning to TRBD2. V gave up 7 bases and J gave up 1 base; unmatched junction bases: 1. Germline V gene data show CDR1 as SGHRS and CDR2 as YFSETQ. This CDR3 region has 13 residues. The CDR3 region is CASRGENTGELFF. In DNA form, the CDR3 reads TGCGCCAGCCGGGGGGAGAACACCGGGGAGCTGTTTTTT.

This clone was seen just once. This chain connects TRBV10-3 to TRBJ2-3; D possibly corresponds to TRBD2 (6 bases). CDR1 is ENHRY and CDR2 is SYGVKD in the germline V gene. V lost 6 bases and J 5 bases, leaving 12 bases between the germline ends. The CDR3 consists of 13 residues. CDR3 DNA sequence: TGTGCCATCAGGGGGGGAGAGAAAGATACGCAGTATTTT. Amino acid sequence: CAIRGGEKDTQYF.

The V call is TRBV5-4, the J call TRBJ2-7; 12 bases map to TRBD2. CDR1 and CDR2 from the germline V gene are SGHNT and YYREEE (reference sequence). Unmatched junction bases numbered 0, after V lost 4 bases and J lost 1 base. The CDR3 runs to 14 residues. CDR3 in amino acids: CASSLAGGSYEQYF. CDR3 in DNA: TGTGCCAGCAGCCTAGCGGGAGGGTCCTACGAGCAGTACTTC. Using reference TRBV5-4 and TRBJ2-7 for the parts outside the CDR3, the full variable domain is ETGVTQSPTHLIKTRGQQVTLRCSSQSGHNTVSWYQQALGQGPQFIFQYYREEENGRGNFPPRFSGLQFPNYSSELNVNALELDDSALYLCASSLAGGSYEQYFGPGTRLTVT.